These T cell receptor beta chains were read from a single sample in a study of blood T cell repertoires in COVID-19. The protocol was immunoSEQ multiplex PCR, while the TCRdb copy is restricted to in-frame clones and leaves out a portion. Seen here are approximately 85,000 clones, roughly 77% observed once, and the top ten hold about 13%. The sequenced sample consisted of peripheral blood. All receptors come from a human donor in a cohort sampled during active COVID-19. Each CDR3 is given without its conserved first and last residue. Size is omitted from some rows. Given values are once, few, many or a class for expanded clones.

j_call clone_size v_call cdr3_length cdr3_aa
TRBJ1-3 . TRBV11-2 12 ASSLVRAGNTIY
TRBJ1-1 . TRBV29-1 9 SVERRAQAF
TRBJ2-7 once TRBV9 12 ASSIGQGTYEQY
TRBJ2-3 . TRBV11-2 12 ASCLAGGLDTQY
TRBJ2-5 . TRBV18 10 ASSRDQETQY
TRBJ1-5 . TRBV5-8 11 ASSLGGLQPQH
TRBJ1-4 . TRBV15 16 ATSRVPGIGATNEKLF
TRBJ2-5 . TRBV4-1 13 ASSPGQGLQETQY
TRBJ1-2 . TRBV18 13 ASSPDGQIAYGYT
TRBJ2-5 . TRBV6-5 13 ASSYMSGGGETQY
TRBJ2-5 . TRBV9 14 ASSVAAGGYQETQY
TRBJ1-4 many TRBV6-5 12 ASRDSGWDEKLF
TRBJ2-3 . TRBV5-5 12 ASSGGHRTDTQY
TRBJ2-1 . TRBV5-5 13 ASKVRTGFYNEQF
TRBJ1-4 . TRBV6-5 12 ALGDRGYNEKLF
TRBJ1-4 . TRBV14 13 ASSQDIGSNEKLF
TRBJ2-2 . TRBV9 14 ASSVEAGGITGELF
TRBJ1-1 . TRBV6-5 12 ASSYSRRQGEAF
TRBJ1-5 few TRBV6-2/TRBV6-3 11 ASSGQIGQPQH
TRBJ1-6 few TRBV28 13 ASSFSQGRNSPLH
TRBJ2-1 few TRBV4-3 18 ASSQTVATSGVRGYNEQF
TRBJ1-2 . TRBV7-9 10 ASSREDYGYT
TRBJ1-4 . TRBV10-3 14 AISPGTGGGDEKLF
TRBJ1-2 once TRBV7-9 12 ASSLPGQTYGYT
TRBJ1-2 . TRBV3-1/TRBV3-2 14 ASTPTLTGRNYGYT
TRBJ1-3 few TRBV6-5 11 ASTHRDGNTIY
TRBJ1-1 . TRBV6-5 13 ASSSRDRANTEAF
TRBJ1-1 . TRBV30 12 AWSRRQGYTEAF
TRBJ1-6 . TRBV18 13 ASSSTGTAEVVLH
TRBJ2-7 . TRBV27 15 ASSSSGLAGSSYEQY
TRBJ2-3 . TRBV24-1 11 ATSDPSRDTQY
TRBJ1-2 few TRBV19 13 ASSDPQWIIYGYT
TRBJ1-5 . TRBV5-1 13 ASSLGQDSNQPQH
TRBJ1-6 . TRBV18 13 ASSPMRQNNSPLH
TRBJ2-2 . TRBV5-1 13 ASSPDPRDTGELF
TRBJ2-2 few TRBV5-1 12 ASRRQRDTGELF
TRBJ2-3 . TRBV3-1/TRBV3-2 14 ASSPYSGGAGNTQY
TRBJ2-3 . TRBV18 12 ASSPTGDTDTQY
TRBJ1-2 . TRBV28 12 ASTTPSGVSGYT
TRBJ1-5 . TRBV5-6 12 ASSRTGDNQPQH
TRBJ2-3 . TRBV2 12 ASPAGIRTDTQY
TRBJ1-2 . TRBV6-5 12 ASTQGRLNYGYT
TRBJ1-5 . TRBV30 11 AWTTLPNQPQH
TRBJ2-3 . TRBV18 13 ASSPDGQGTDTQY
TRBJ1-1 . TRBV18 13 ASSPKTGVKTEAF
TRBJ2-7 . TRBV7-6 14 ASSLPRQGANSEQY
TRBJ2-1 . TRBV7-9 13 ASSPLGGPGNEQF
TRBJ1-6 once TRBV11-3 12 ASSQGQSNSPLH
TRBJ2-3 . TRBV6-2/TRBV6-3 18 ASSYSPFGGSGGARRTQY
TRBJ2-1 . TRBV18 13 ASARTGFQSNEQF
TRBJ1-1 . TRBV6-5 10 AGRTPGVGAF
TRBJ2-1 . TRBV2 11 ASIVAGDNEQF